Listed here are 11 T cell receptor beta chains from one sample, sequenced in a study of CD8 T cells in Susac syndrome. Reverse transcription of roughly 0.5 to 1 ug RNA was performed with random hexamers. TCRdb passed the immunoSEQ multiplex PCR reads through MiXCR, listing each CDR3 protein once. The profile shows fewer than 85,000 distinct CDR3 sequences, about 95% of them singletons. Material: CD8+ T cells from PBMCs. The origin of the receptors is a human donor with Susac syndrome.

The J gene is TRBJ2-1, the V gene TRBV2, with D perhaps assigned TRBD1 or TRBD2 (6 bases each). In germline, CDR1 is SNHLY, CDR2 FYNNEI. The ends were cut back, 7 bases at V and 6 bases at J, with 19 bases in the middle. This CDR3 region has 15 residues. CDR3 residues: CASMNPRGDRNEQFF. The CDR3 DNA reads TGTGCCAGCATGAACCCGAGGGGGGACCGCAATGAGCAGTTCTTC.

This chain links TRBV12-3 or TRBV12-4 with TRBJ2-3; TRBD1 might be the D (5 bases). The CDR3 runs to 12 residues. V was pared by 3 bases and J by 5 bases, with 6 bases between. The CDR3 is CASSFQGDTQYF. The CDR3 nucleotides read TGTGCCAGCAGTTTTCAGGGAGATACGCAGTATTTT.

J is TRBJ1-2 and V is TRBV5-6; no firm D call. The germline V gene encodes CDR1 SGHDT and CDR2 YYEEEE. The CDR3 is 14 residues long. The V gene lost 3 bases and the J gene lost 4 bases, with 13 bases spanning the gap. In nucleotides, the CDR3 is TGTGCCAGCAGCTCCCAGTCCGGGATCTATGGCTACACCTTC. This encodes CASSSQSGIYGYTF.

The CDR3, as DNA: TGCGCCAGCAGGGACGGACAGGGGGGCAACGAGCAGTACTTC. This encodes CASRDGQGGNEQYF. V is TRBV10-2 and J is TRBJ2-7; 10 nucleotides match TRBD1. The junction had 7 bases not matched to a gene; V was cut back by 6 bases and J by 5 bases. Germline CDR1 WSHSY, CDR2 SAAADI. The CDR3 is made up of 14 amino acids.

This chain links TRBV15 with TRBJ2-5; D is unclear. The CDR3 runs 14 residues. CDR1 and CDR2 from the germline V gene are LNHNV and YYDKDF (reference sequence). V was shortened by 4 bases and J by 2 bases, with 11 bases between the two germline ends. The chain's CDR3 is CATSMDGTQETQYF. The CDR3 DNA is TGTGCCACCAGCATGGACGGAACTCAAGAGACCCAGTACTTC. Full variable domain (outside the CDR3, taken from reference TRBV15 and TRBJ2-5): DAMVIQNPRYQVTQFGKPVTLSCSQTLNHNVMYWYQQKSSQAPKLLFHYYDKDFNNEADTPDNFQSRRPNTSFCFLDIRSPGLGDTAMYLCATSMDGTQETQYFGPGTRLLVL.

The V gene is TRBV14, the J gene TRBJ2-5; tentative D call: TRBD1 (6 bases). This CDR3 is 13 amino acids long. Germline V gives CDR1 SGHDN, CDR2 FVKESK. Trimming removed 4 bases from V and 7 bases from J, with 13 bases in between. Here the CDR3 reads CASSPTGPGTQYF. DNA of the CDR3: TGTGCCAGCAGCCCCACAGGGCCGGGGACCCAGTACTTC.

This chain links TRBV19 with TRBJ1-2; 10 nucleotides match TRBD1. CDR1 is LNHDA and CDR2 is SQIVND in the germline V gene (reference sequence). This CDR3 comprises 12 residues. V trimming: 6 bases; J trimming: 9 bases; junction bases outside the gene matches: 4. The CDR3 coding sequence is TGTGCCAGTAGGACAGGGGGCGAGAGCTACACCTTC. Translation: CASRTGGESYTF.

The rearrangement joins TRBV11-1 to TRBJ1-1, with a tentative D call TRBD1 (5 bases). Germline CDR1 and CDR2: SGHAT and FQDESV (reference sequence). The CDR3 length is 16 residues. V was pared by 5 bases and J by 6 bases, with 22 bases between. Here the CDR3 DNA reads TGTGCCAGCAGCCCGCCCCCGGGGGAATCGCCCCCTGAAGCTTTCTTT. This translates into CASSPPPGESPPEAFF.

V is TRBV2 and J is TRBJ1-5; D unresolved. Trimming removed 3 bases from V and 1 base from J, with 7 bases in between. Germline V CDR1 and CDR2: SNHLY, FYNNEI. The CDR3 totals 14 residues. This chain's CDR3 is CASSDGVSNQPQHF. The CDR3 bases are TGTGCCAGCAGTGACGGGGTCAGCAATCAGCCCCAGCATTTT.

The V and J genes are TRBV29-1 and TRBJ2-3; the match to TRBD1 covers 9 bases. This CDR3 has 16 residues. J was trimmed by 3 bases and V by 0 bases; bases with no gene match: 7. In germline, CDR1 is SQVTM, CDR2 ANQGSEA. For the CDR3, the DNA is TGCAGCGTTGAAGAAGGAATGGGGACAGGGACAGATACGCAGTATTTT. Its translation: CSVEEGMGTGTDTQYF.

The rearrangement links TRBV7-9 to TRBJ1-2; D remains ambiguous. Germline V gives CDR1 SEHNR, CDR2 FQNEAQ (reference sequence). The CDR3 length is 14 residues. V dropped 1 base and J dropped 6 bases, with 12 bases sitting between them. The CDR3: CASSLVQGPDGYTF. The DNA for the CDR3 is TGTGCCAGCAGCTTAGTTCAAGGGCCGGATGGCTACACCTTC.